The TCR beta chain described here comes from a study of blood T cell repertoires in COVID-19. Study summary: Specimens from acute and convalescent COVID-19 originated in the United States, Italy and Spain.

The method was immunoSEQ multiplex PCR; TCRdb's version includes in-frame clones alone and lacks a portion of them. The sample contains 60,000 to 70,000 clones, roughly 87% of which appear only once. CDR3 length: 14 residues. The ends lost 6 bases at V and 2 bases at J; junction bases unmatched: 4. Germline CDR1 reads LNHDA; CDR2 reads SQIVND (reference sequence). The TCR was taken from a man aged 80 or over with acute or convalescent COVID-19. This chain joins TRBV19 and TRBJ1-2; TRBD1 matches 9 bases. The sequencing sample was made of peripheral blood. The CDR3 spells CASRSGQGNYGYTF. The CDR3 nucleotides are TGTGCCAGTAGGTCGGGACAGGGAAACTATGGCTACACCTTC.